This T cell receptor (beta chain) was observed in a study of CD8 T cells in ankylosing spondylitis (dated by TCRdb to about 2017). A note on the overall study: T cell receptor beta repertoires were profiled in healthy donors and ankylosing spondylitis patients so that disease-linked TCR variants could be found. Peripheral blood samples were taken, and synovial fluid was additionally collected from ankylosing spondylitis patients. The whole study cohort included 108 healthy donors and about two dozen ankylosing spondylitis patients. What the authors observed across the whole study: Blood from ankylosing spondylitis patients appeared to be characterized by a TCR beta motif made up of under ten highly homologous amino acid variants. Some of the motif variants had been reported before in the synovial fluid and blood of reactive arthritis patients, a finding that suggests common disease-initiation mechanisms. Significant enrichment of the disease-linked clones was reported in matched synovial fluid samples from ankylosing spondylitis patients. A CD8+ phenotype was shown by the disease-linked clones, which were found at relatively low frequencies in peripheral blood.

With regard to this clonotype: Its recognized antigen is unknown. The sample holds no much larger clone one base away, and base qualities are not on file.

The CDR3 covers 14 residues, taking in both the cysteine and the phenylalanine. The CDR3 DNA has 42 bases and is translated from base 1. V is cut back by 5 bases and J by 6 bases, with 5 bases in the junction unmatched. The germline V gene yields MDHEN for CDR1 and SYDVKM for CDR2. TCRdb records Illumina HiSeq 2500 as the sequencer. Quantitative 5'-RACE with molecular barcodes was the method used to prepare the TCR beta libraries. The paper's data handling went like this. A new computational method based on a probabilistic model of VDJ rearrangement was used to identify disease-linked TCR variants. TCRdb applied fastp at Q25 and MiXCR to the public reads, then kept only in-frame beta chains. Identical CDR3 protein sequences are pooled into one entry, listed with their most common genes and DNA. These V and J calls originate from TCRdb's pipeline instead of the authors' own analysis. The sample table shows roughly 440,000 distinct CDR3 sequences, and 15% to 20% are seen once. The ten largest make up 1% of the sample.

The TCR originated in a male donor with ankylosing spondylitis. Here the chain combines TRBV28 and TRBJ1-5; a stretch of 9 junction bases matches TRBD1. Sequencing was done on a sample of blood, either unsorted or a sorted T cell fraction (not recorded which). The nucleotide sequence reads as follows: TGTGCCAGCAGTCCCGGGACAGGGAGTCAGCCCCAGCATTTT. It specifies CASSPGTGSQPQHF.